The 3 T cell receptor beta chains reported below all come from one sample, sequenced in a study of CD8 T cells in Susac syndrome. About 0.45 to 1 ug RNA was reverse transcribed with random hexamers. TCRdb reanalysed the immunoSEQ multiplex PCR reads using MiXCR and keeps one entry per CDR3 protein. The sample records around 80,000 distinct CDR3 sequences, 90% to 95% being singletons. Sequencing was done on a sample of CD8+ T cells from PBMCs. The origin of the receptors is a human donor with multiple sclerosis.

The gene calls are TRBV7-2 and TRBJ1-2, with TRBD1 identical over 10 bases. CDR1 SGHTA and CDR2 FQGNSA come from the germline V gene. The CDR3 is 16 amino acids. V lost 5 bases and J lost 4; bases outside the gene matches: 10. CDR3 region: CASSARTGGDGYGYTF. The CDR3 DNA reads TGTGCCAGCAGCGCCCGGACAGGGGGAGACGGCTATGGCTACACCTTC.

This chain uses TRBV20-1 with TRBJ1-1; D ambiguous. This CDR3 has 12 amino acids. Trimming cost V 1 base and J 1 base, with 4 bases left between them. Looked up from germline, CDR1 is DFQATT and CDR2 is SNEGSKA (reference sequence). The CDR3 DNA reads TGCAGTGCTAGAGTCGGGAACACTGAAGCTTTCTTT. Protein sequence: CSARVGNTEAFF.

This sequence joins TRBV7-9 and TRBJ1-6; 8 nucleotides line up with TRBD1. J lost 8 bases, V lost 7 bases, and 13 bases had no gene match. CDR1 and CDR2 from the germline V gene are SEHNR and FQNEAQ (reference sequence). The CDR3 has 16 amino acids. This CDR3 is CASTHTRQGRDSPLHF. CDR3 nucleotides: TGTGCCAGCACCCACACCCGACAGGGGAGAGATTCACCCCTCCACTTT.